These 15 T cell receptor beta chains share one sample of origin, sequenced in a study of blood T cells in healthy people across ages. PCR was performed a second time for 7 to 11 cycles using a sample-barcoded 5' primer and a J-beta primer mix. TCRdb recomputed calls from the 5' RACE reads with MiXCR, one row per CDR3 protein. This sample has 1.5 million to 2 million distinct CDR3 sequences, with about 49% found just once. Sequencing input: blood. These receptors were obtained from a woman in her 40s in good health.

The chain couples TRBV29-1 to TRBJ2-5, with 7 bases fitting TRBD1. Germline CDR1 and CDR2: SQVTM and ANQGSEA. The J segment lost 13 bases and the V segment lost 0 bases, leaving 5 bases of the junction unmatched. The CDR3 is 11 residues long. Written as DNA, the CDR3 is TGCAGCGTTGAAGAACCGGGACAGACGTACTTC. Encoded protein: CSVEEPGQTYF.

This rearrangement joins TRBV6-2 or TRBV6-3 to TRBJ2-3; possibly TRBD2 for D (6 bases). The CDR3 sequence is 16 residues long. Germline V lookup: CDR1 MNHEY, CDR2 SVGEGT. V gave up 5 bases and J gave up 4 bases, with 19 bases separating them. CDR3 nucleotides: TGTGCCAGCAGTAAAAAAGAGATAGCGGATCCAGATACGCAGTATTTT. Its translation is CASSKKEIADPDTQYF.

This clonotype was detected a few times. The CDR3 loop is CATSKGQPNSPLHF. The CDR3 nucleotides are TGTGCCACCAGTAAGGGCCAGCCAAATTCACCCCTCCACTTT. The chain employs TRBV24-1 and TRBJ1-6; no reliable D call. This CDR3 comprises 14 residues. Trimming shortened V by 6 bases and J by 7 bases, and 12 bases separated the two germline ends. Germline V gene sequence: CDR1 KGHDR, CDR2 SFDVKD.

The chain joins TRBV15 to TRBJ2-5, with D maybe TRBD2 (6 bases). This CDR3 region has 19 residues. Germline lookup yields CDR1 LNHNV and CDR2 YYDKDF (reference sequence). V was cut by 0 bases and J by 11 bases, with 31 bases left in between. CDR3 in amino acids: CATSRDGPSWGDINNEQYF. The CDR3 nucleotides are TGTGCCACCAGCAGAGACGGGCCATCGTGGGGGGATATAAACAATGAGCAGTACTTC.

This clonotype has just a few counts. V is TRBV7-9 and J is TRBJ1-1; D remains unclear. This CDR3 region has 11 residues. CDR1 is SEHNR and CDR2 is FQNEAQ in the germline V gene (reference sequence). The V end lost 1 base, the J end lost 7 bases, and 4 bases lay between the germline ends. The CDR3, as DNA: TGTGCCAGCAGCTTAGGGTTTGAAGCTTTCTTT. It specifies CASSLGFEAFF.

On this clonotype: Being one base from a much bigger clone, this may be a read error. V and J are TRBV20-1 and TRBJ2-7, with 9 bases identical to TRBD2. The CDR3 has 15 amino acids. The germline CDR1 and CDR2 sequences are DFQATT and SNEGSKA (reference sequence). The CDR3 protein is CSVRLLAGGSYEQYF. In nucleotides, the CDR3 is TGCAGTGTTAGATTACTAGCGGGCGGCTCCTACGAGCAGTACTTC.

This clonotype was seen more than once but under ten times. The chain employs TRBV25-1 and TRBJ1-2; the D is unclear. V lost 1 base and J 2 bases, leaving 14 bases between the germline ends. The germline gives CDR1 MGHDK, CDR2 SYGVNS. The CDR3 extends over 16 amino acids. The CDR3: CASSEFPRGSNYGYTF. In DNA, the CDR3 is TGTGCCAGCAGTGAATTCCCAAGAGGCTCCAACTATGGCTACACCTTC.

This clonotype was recorded at least ten times. V gene TRBV20-1 combines with J gene TRBJ2-5, with 8 bases that match TRBD2. Unmatched junction bases numbered 8, after V lost 6 bases and J lost 2 bases. Germline CDR1 DFQATT, CDR2 SNEGSKA (reference sequence). The CDR3 covers 14 residues. The DNA for the CDR3 is TGCAGTGCCGGTAGCGGGGCGTTACAAGAGACCCAGTACTTC. It codes for CSAGSGALQETQYF.

The chain joins TRBV7-2 to TRBJ1-6; D not certain. Trimming stripped 2 bases from V and 3 bases from J, with 8 bases between. CDR3 length: 15 residues. Germline CDR1 SGHTA, CDR2 FQGNSA. CDR3: CASSLSGLYNSPLHF. The CDR3 DNA follows: TGTGCCAGCAGCTTAAGCGGCCTCTATAATTCACCCCTCCACTTT.

V gene TRBV9 combines with J gene TRBJ2-3; D gene uncertain. The CDR3 extends over 13 amino acids. CDR1 SGDLS and CDR2 YYNGEE come from the germline V gene. V lost 0 bases to trimming and J lost 4 bases, with 6 bases between them. The CDR3 region has the DNA TGTGCCAGCAGCGTAGATAGGCCAGATACGCAGTATTTT. Its protein is CASSVDRPDTQYF.

The table lists this clonotype with a few counts. The V gene is TRBV7-2, the J gene TRBJ2-3, with D perhaps matching TRBD2 (6 bases). This CDR3 region has 15 residues. Trimming shortened V by 1 base and J by 6 bases, and 14 bases separated the two germline ends. CDR1 and CDR2 from the germline V gene are SGHTA and FQGNSA. The CDR3 loop reads CASSLGSGRMDTQYF. The CDR3, as DNA: TGTGCCAGCAGCTTAGGATCAGGGAGGATGGATACGCAGTATTTT. Full variable domain (missing parts from reference TRBV7-2 and TRBJ2-3): GAGVSQSPSNKVTEKGKDVELRCDPISGHTALYWYRQSLGQGLEFLIYFQGNSAPDKSGLPSDRFSAERTGGSVSTLTIQRTQQEDSAVYLCASSLGSGRMDTQYFGPGTRLTVL.

This chain links TRBV6-6 with TRBJ2-1; 14 bases agree with TRBD2. The CDR3 is made up of 17 amino acids. Germline V lookup: CDR1 MNHNY, CDR2 SVGAGI (reference sequence). After removal of 2 bases from V and 5 bases from J, the junction contained 5 bases not matched to a gene. In DNA, the CDR3 is TGTGCCAGCAGTTACCGGACTAGCGGGGGGCTTAACAATGAGCAGTTCTTC. Its protein product is CASSYRTSGGLNNEQFF.

This clonotype was detected only a few times. V and J are TRBV7-2 and TRBJ2-1, with TRBD2 as a possible D gene (6 bases). Trimming stripped 1 base from V and 3 bases from J, with 19 bases between. This CDR3 spans 18 amino acids. CDR1 and CDR2 from the germline V gene are SGHTA and FQGNSA. The CDR3 nucleotides are TGTGCCAGCAGCTTAGGGACCTCCGGGACTCAATACTACAATGAGCAGTTCTTC. Protein product: CASSLGTSGTQYYNEQFF.

The chain links TRBV27 to TRBJ2-7, with 7 bases fitting TRBD1. Germline V gene data show CDR1 as MNHEY and CDR2 as SMNVEV (reference sequence). After removal of 4 bases from V and 6 bases from J, the junction contained 9 bases not matched to a gene. This CDR3 has 14 amino acids. The CDR3 reads CASSWGQGGLEQYF. As DNA, the CDR3 is TGTGCCAGCAGTTGGGGACAAGGGGGCCTCGAGCAGTACTTC.

In DNA form, the CDR3 reads TGCGCCAGCAGCCGGCAGGGAACCGAAAAACTGTTTTTT. Protein: CASSRQGTEKLFF. The chain has TRBV5-1 and TRBJ1-4; possible D gene TRBD1, 5 bases. This CDR3 has 13 amino acids. Trimming shortened V by 4 bases and J by 8 bases, and 12 bases separated the two germline ends. Germline values: CDR1 SGHRS, CDR2 YFSETQ.